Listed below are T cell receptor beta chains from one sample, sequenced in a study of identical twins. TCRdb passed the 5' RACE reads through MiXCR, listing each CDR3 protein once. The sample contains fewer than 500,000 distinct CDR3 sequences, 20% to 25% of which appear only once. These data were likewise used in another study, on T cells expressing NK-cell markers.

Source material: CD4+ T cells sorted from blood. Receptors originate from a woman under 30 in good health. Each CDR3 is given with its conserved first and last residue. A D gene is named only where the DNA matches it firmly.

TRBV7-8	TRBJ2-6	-	CASPVSSGANVLTF
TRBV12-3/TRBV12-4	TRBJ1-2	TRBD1	CASTTPGGYGYTF
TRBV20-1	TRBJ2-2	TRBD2	CSARWTSGHANTGELFF
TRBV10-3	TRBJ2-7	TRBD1	CAFQPQRQGRNEQYF
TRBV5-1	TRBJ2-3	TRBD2	CASSLTAGGDTQYF
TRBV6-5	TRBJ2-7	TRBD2	CASSYTSGREDEQYF
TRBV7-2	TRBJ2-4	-	CASSLSAGDIQYF
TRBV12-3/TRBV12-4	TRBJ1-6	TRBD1	CASSWGDRVSSPLHF
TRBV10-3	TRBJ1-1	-	CATAQANTEAFF
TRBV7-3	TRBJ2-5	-	CASSSRGSDQETQYF
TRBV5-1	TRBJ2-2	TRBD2	CASTKLAENTGELFF
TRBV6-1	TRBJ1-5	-	CASSKTTGAGGQPQHF
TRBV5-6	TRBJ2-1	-	CASSLLVEPPYNEQFF
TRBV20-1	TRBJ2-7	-	CSVPRSAGYEQYF
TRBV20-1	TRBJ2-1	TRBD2	CSALYGTSETLDEQFF
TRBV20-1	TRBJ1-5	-	CSAAGDSNQPQHF
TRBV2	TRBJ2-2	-	CASWAHPNTGELFF
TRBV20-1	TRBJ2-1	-	CSALKVWNNEQFF
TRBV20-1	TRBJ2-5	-	CSVLGGTKETQYF
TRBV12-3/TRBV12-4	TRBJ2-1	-	CASSLMDRVNEQFF
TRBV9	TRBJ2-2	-	CASSVVWGTGELFF
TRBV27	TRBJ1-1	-	CASRRLESGEAFF
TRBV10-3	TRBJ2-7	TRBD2	CAISELASSGLGEQYF
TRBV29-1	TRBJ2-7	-	CSWRVGDEQYF
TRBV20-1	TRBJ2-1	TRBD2	CSVDGRPYNEQFF
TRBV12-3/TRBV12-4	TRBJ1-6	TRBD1	CASSTRQGARAGSPLHF
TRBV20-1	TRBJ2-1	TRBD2	CSASLAGNEQFF
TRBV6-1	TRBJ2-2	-	CASSTGSGPWAGELFF
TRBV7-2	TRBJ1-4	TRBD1	CASSSGGLATNEKLFF
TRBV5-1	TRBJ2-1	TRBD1	CASSSEGTGGSWEFF
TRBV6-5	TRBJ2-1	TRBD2	CASSYSTSGRYNEQFF
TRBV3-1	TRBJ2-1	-	CASSLLGGNEQFF
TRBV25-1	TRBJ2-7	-	CASSEWHEQYF
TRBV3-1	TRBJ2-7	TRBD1	CASSRRGQGARHEQYF
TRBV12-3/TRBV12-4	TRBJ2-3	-	CASSYTGPDTQYF
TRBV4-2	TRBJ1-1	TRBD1	CASSQPKTGAGNTEAFF
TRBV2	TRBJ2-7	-	CASRLVAYEQYF
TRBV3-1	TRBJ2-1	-	CVSSPLGAEQFF
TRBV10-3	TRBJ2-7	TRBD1	CAISEGQGGYEQYF
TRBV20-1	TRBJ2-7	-	CSANDPGSATYEQYF
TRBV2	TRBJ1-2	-	CASSAEGNYGYTF
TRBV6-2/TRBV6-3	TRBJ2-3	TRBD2	CASSTGLAGDTQYF
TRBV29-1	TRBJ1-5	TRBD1	CSVEQGGNQPQHF
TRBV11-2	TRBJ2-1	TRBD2	CASSLGLAGEQQFF
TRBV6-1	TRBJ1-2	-	CASRPGGYTSGYTF
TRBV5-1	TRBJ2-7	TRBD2	CASTRTSGIDEQYF
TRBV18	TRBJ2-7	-	CASSPEGKQYF
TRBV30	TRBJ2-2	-	CAWSVTGGTGELFF
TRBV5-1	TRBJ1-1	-	CASSKGQDTEAFF
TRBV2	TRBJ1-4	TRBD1	CASSARTGDNEKLFF
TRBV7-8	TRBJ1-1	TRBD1	CASSLAGQGWTEAFF
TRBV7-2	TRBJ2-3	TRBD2	CASSLALAGGTQYF